This T cell receptor beta chain emerged from a study of glioma-infiltrating T cells after dendritic cell vaccination. The CDR3 runs 13 residues. Trimming at V came to 0 bases and at J to 9 bases, leaving 5 bases not matched to a gene. The germline V gene has CDR1 SGHRS and CDR2 YFSETQ. The primer mix had 60 V beta and 13 J beta primers. Clones were sequenced by immunoSEQ multiplex PCR, and TCRdb holds only the in-frame ones, with some missing. This table holds approximately 92,000 clones, over 80% found once. Sample time point: after dendritic cell vaccination, including at tumor progression/relapse. PBMC were collected before vaccination, two weeks after the third vaccination, and at progression.

The sequencing used blood, collected after dendritic cell vaccination. The J gene is TRBJ1-1, the V gene TRBV5-1; 7 bases are shared with TRBD1. The receptor was derived from a human donor with glioblastoma. The CDR3 protein is CASSLGQGVKAFF. As DNA, the CDR3 is TGCGCCAGCAGCTTGGGACAGGGCGTTAAAGCTTTCTTT.